The entry below gives a single T cell receptor beta chain sequence along with its context. This entry belongs to a study of T cell changes during pregnancy in multiple sclerosis. Measured with immunoSEQ multiplex PCR; TCRdb has only the in-frame clones, and not every one. The sample holds tens of thousands of clones, about 95% seen once. Sequenced here: peripheral blood, sampled in the second trimester of pregnancy. The origin of this receptor is a female donor with multiple sclerosis, enrolled in a pregnancy study.

CDR3 sequence (DNA): TGTGCCAGCAGCGTAGGCACTAACTCCTACAATGAGCAGTTCTTC. Encoded protein: CASSVGTNSYNEQFF. The rearrangement joins TRBV9 to TRBJ2-1, with no clear D. V shed 0 bases and J shed 0 bases, with 7 bases lying between them. The germline CDR1 and CDR2 sequences are SGDLS and YYNGEE. CDR3 size: 15 residues.